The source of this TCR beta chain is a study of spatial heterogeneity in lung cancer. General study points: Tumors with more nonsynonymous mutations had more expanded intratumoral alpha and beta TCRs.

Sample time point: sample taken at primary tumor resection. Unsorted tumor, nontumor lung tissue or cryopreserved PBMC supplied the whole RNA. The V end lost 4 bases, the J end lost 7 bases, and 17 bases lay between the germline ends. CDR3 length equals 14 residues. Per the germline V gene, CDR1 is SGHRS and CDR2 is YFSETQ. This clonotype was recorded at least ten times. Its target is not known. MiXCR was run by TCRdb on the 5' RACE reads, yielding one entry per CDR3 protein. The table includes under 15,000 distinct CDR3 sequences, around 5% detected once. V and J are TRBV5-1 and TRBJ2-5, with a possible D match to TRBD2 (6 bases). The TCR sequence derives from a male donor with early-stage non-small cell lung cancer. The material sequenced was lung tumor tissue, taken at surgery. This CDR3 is CASSLRRGALTQYF. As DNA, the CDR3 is TGCGCCAGCAGCCTGAGGAGGGGAGCCTTGACCCAGTACTTC.